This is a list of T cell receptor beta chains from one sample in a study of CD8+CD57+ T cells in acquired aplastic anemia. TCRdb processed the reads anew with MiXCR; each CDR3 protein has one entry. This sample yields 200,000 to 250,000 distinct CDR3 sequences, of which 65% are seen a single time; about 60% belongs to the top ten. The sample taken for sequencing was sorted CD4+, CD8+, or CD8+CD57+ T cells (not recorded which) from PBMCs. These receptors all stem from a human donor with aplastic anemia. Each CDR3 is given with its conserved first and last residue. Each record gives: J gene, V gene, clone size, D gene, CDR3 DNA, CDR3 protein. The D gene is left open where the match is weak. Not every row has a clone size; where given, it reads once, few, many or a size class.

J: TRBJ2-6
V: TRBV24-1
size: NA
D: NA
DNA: TGTGCCACCAGTGACCCGGGACGGTTCTCTGGGGCCAACGTCCTGACTTTC
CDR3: CATSDPGRFSGANVLTF

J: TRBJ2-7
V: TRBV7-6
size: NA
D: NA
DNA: TGTGCCAGCAGCTTAGTGGCGGACGAGCAGTACTTC
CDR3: CASSLVADEQYF

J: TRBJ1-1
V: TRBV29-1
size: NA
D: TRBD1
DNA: TGCAGCGTTAATTCACAGGGGCAAGATTTCTTT
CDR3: CSVNSQGQDFF

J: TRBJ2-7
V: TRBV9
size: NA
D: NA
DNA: TGTGCCAGCAGCCCGAGACTCCCGGGACGTGAGCGAGTTACCGAGCAGTACTTC
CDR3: CASSPRLPGRERVTEQYF

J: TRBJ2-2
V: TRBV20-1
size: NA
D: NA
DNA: TGCAGTGCTAGTCCGGACCTGGACGAGGACACCGGGGAGCTGTTTTTT
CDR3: CSASPDLDEDTGELFF

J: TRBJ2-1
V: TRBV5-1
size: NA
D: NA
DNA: TGCGCCAGCAGCGACCCAGGTGGTGAGCAGTTCTTC
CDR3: CASSDPGGEQFF

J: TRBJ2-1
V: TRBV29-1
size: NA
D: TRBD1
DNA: TGCAGCGTTGATACGGGACAGGGAGTACACAATGAGCAGTTCTTC
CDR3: CSVDTGQGVHNEQFF

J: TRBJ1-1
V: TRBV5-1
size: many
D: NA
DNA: TGCGCCAGCAGCTTGAGAAGCGGATTTTACACTGAAGCTTTCTTT
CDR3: CASSLRSGFYTEAFF

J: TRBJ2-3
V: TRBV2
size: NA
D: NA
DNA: TGTGCCAGCAGTCGGGACTCTAAACCGGGAGATACGCAGTATTTT
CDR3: CASSRDSKPGDTQYF

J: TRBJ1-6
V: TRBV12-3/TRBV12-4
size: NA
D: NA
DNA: TGTGCCAGCAGACCACCGGGAGCCTATAATTCACCCCTCCACTTT
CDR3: CASRPPGAYNSPLHF

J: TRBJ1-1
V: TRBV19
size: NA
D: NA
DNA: TGTGCCAGTAGTATTACCCGTCGGGGACAAGGGAACACTGAAGCTTTCTTT
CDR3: CASSITRRGQGNTEAFF

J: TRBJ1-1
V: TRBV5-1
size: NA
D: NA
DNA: TGCGCCAGCAGCTGGGGGAACACTGAAGCTTTCTTT
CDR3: CASSWGNTEAFF

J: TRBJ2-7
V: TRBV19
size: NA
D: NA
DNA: TGTGCCACCTCCGTTGCCTACGAGCAGTACTTC
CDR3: CATSVAYEQYF

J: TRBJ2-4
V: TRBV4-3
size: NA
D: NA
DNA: TGCGCCAGCAGCCAATCAGGTCATGGTAGGAACATTCAGTACTTC
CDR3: CASSQSGHGRNIQYF

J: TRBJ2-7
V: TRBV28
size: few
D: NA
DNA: TGTGCCAGCAGCCTATTCTACGAGCAGTACTTC
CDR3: CASSLFYEQYF

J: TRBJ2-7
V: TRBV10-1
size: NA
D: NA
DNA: TGCGCCAGCAGTGAGAACTTACTCTGCTCCTACGAGCAGTACTTC
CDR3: CASSENLLCSYEQYF

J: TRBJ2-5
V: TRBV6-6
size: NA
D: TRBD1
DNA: TGTGCCAGCAGTCAACAGGGGGAACAAGAGACCCAGTACTTC
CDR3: CASSQQGEQETQYF

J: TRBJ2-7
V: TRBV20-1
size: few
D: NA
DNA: TGCAGTGCCAGAGGGGGAAGAAATTACGAGCAGTACTTC
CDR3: CSARGGRNYEQYF

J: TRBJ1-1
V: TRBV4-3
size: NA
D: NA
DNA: TGCGCCAGCAGCCCTCAGGGAAACACTGAAGCTTTCTTT
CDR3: CASSPQGNTEAFF

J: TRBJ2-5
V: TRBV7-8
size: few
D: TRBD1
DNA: TGTGCCAGCAGCTTATTCACGAGGACAGGGGGACAAGAGACCCAGTACTTC
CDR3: CASSLFTRTGGQETQYF

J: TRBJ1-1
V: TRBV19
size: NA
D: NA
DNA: TGTGCCAGTAAGGGGCAGGGCAGTGAAGCTTTCTTT
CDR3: CASKGQGSEAFF

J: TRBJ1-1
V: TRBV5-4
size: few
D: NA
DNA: TGTGCCAGCAGCACCCAAAGACCGACGAACACTGAAGCTTTCTTT
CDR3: CASSTQRPTNTEAFF

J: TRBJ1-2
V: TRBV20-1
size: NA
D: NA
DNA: TGCAGTGTCGAAGTCCCGGGGAACTATGGCTACACCTTC
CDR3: CSVEVPGNYGYTF

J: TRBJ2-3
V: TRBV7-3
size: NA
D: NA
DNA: TGTGCCAGCAGCCACGGGGACCGCACAGATACGCAGTATTTT
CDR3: CASSHGDRTDTQYF

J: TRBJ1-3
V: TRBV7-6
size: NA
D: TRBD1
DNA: TGTGCCAGCAGCCCTGTGACAGGGAACTCTGGAAACACCATATATTTT
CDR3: CASSPVTGNSGNTIYF

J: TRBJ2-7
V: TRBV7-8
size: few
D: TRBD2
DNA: TGTGCCAGCAGCAAGAGGCTAGCGGGGGGGCCCTCCTACGAGCAGTACTTC
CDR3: CASSKRLAGGPSYEQYF

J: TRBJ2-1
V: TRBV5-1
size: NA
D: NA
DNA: TGCGCCAGCAGCTTGGATAGGGCAGGTGGCTACAATGAGCAGTTCTTC
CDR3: CASSLDRAGGYNEQFF

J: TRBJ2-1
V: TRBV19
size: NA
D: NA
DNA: TGTGCCAGTAGCGCCAACGGGGCGGGAACCAATGAGCAGTTCTTC
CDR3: CASSANGAGTNEQFF

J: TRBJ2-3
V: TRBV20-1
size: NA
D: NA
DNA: TGCAGTGCTAGCTCCCCCGCGTGGGGTGGGGATACGCAGTATTTT
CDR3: CSASSPAWGGDTQYF

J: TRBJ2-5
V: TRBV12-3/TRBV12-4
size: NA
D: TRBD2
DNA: TGTGCCAGCAGCGAATTGAGCGGGGGGGTTCAAGAGACCCAGTACTTC
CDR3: CASSELSGGVQETQYF

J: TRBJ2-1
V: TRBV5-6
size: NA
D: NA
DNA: TGTGCCAGCAGCTTGGAGCGGCTCGATGAGCAGTTCTTC
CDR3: CASSLERLDEQFF

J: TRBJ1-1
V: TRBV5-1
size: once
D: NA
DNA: TGCGCCAGCAGGCTTATCCTTGGGGCAGGCGTTAAGAACACTGAAGCTTTCTTT
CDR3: CASRLILGAGVKNTEAFF

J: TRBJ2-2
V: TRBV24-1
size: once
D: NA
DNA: TGTGCCACCAGTGGGTCCGGGGAGCGGTTTTTT
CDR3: CATSGSGERFF

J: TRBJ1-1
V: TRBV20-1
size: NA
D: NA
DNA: TGCAGTGCTCCCGGGGGCGCGAACACTGAAGCTTTCTTT
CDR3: CSAPGGANTEAFF

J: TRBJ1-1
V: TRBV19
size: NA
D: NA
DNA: TGTGCCAGTAGTCGGATGAACACTGAAGCTTTCTTT
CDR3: CASSRMNTEAFF

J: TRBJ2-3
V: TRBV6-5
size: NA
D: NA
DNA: TGTGCCAGCAGTTACCGGATCTCCCGGGACGGCACGCAGTATTTT
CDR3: CASSYRISRDGTQYF

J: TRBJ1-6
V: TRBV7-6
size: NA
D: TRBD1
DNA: TGTGCCAGCAGCGTGGGACAGCCGAATTCACCCCTCCACTTT
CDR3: CASSVGQPNSPLHF

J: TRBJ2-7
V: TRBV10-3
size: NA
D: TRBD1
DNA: TGTGCCATCAGTGACCTGGGGCAGGGGGCGCACCACGAGCAGTACTTC
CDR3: CAISDLGQGAHHEQYF

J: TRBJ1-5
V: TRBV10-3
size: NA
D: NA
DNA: TGTGCCATCAGTGAGTCGAGGGGACGCGAGCCCCAGCATTTT
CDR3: CAISESRGREPQHF

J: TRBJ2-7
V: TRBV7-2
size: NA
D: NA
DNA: TGTGCCAGCACTATGCCGGTCCTCTCCTACGAGCAGTACTTC
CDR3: CASTMPVLSYEQYF

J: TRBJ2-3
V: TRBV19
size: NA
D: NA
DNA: TGTGCCAGTAGGCCGGCGGGACAAGGCCCCCAGTATTTT
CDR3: CASRPAGQGPQYF

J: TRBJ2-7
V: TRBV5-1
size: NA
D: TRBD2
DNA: TGCGCCAGCAGCTTAGGGGCTAGCGGGAGGTACGAGCAGTACTTC
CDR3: CASSLGASGRYEQYF

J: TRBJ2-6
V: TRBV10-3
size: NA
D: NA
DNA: TGTGCCATCAGTGACAGCTCTGGGGCCAACGTCCTGACTTTC
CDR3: CAISDSSGANVLTF

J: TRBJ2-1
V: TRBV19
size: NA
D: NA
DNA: TGTGCCAGTAGTATTTACGGGAGCGGGTACAATGAGCAGTTCTTC
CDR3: CASSIYGSGYNEQFF

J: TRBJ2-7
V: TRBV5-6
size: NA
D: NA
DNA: TGTGCCAGCAGCTTGGTAGGGGTGGGCTACGAGCAGTACTTC
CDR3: CASSLVGVGYEQYF

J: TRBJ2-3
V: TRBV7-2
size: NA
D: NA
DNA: TGTGCCGTGCGGCTGAGTAGCGGACGCACAGATACGCAGTATTTT
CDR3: CAVRLSSGRTDTQYF

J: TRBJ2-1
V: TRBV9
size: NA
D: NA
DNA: TGTGCCAGCAGCGGGGGGTGGAGCTCCTACAATGAGCAGTTCTTC
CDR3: CASSGGWSSYNEQFF

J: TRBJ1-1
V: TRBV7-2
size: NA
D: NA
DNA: TGTGCCAGCACTCCCGGGAGGGACACTGAAGCTTTCTTT
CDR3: CASTPGRDTEAFF

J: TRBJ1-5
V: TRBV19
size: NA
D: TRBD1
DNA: TGTGCCAGTAGGTCCACAGGGGGAGATCAGCCCCAGCATTTT
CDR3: CASRSTGGDQPQHF

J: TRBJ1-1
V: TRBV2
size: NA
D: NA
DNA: TGTGCCAGCAGTGAAAACCCCAGCCTGAACACTGAAGCTTTCTTT
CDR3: CASSENPSLNTEAFF

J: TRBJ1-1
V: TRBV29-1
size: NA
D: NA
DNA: TGCAGCGTTGACGGCAGGGTGTTAACTGAAGCTTTCTTT
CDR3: CSVDGRVLTEAFF

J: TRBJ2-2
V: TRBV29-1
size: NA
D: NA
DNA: TGCAGCGTTGAAAGGGAAGGGGCCGGGGAGCTGTTTTTT
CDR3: CSVEREGAGELFF

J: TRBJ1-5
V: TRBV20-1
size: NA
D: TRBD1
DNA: TGCAGTGCGGAAGGGGGCGCGAATCAGCCCCAGCATTTT
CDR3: CSAEGGANQPQHF

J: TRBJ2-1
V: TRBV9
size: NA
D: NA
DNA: TGTGCCAGCAGCTCCATGGGGCGGGATGGCAATGAGCAGTTCTTC
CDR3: CASSSMGRDGNEQFF

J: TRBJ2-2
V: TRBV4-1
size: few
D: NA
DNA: TGCGCCAGCAGCCAAGATAGGGGAAACACTGGGGACACCGGGGAGCTGTTTTTT
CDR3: CASSQDRGNTGDTGELFF

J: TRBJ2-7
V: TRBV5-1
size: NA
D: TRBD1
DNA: TGCGCCAGCAAGGACGGGGACAGGGACTACGAGCAGTACTTC
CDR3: CASKDGDRDYEQYF

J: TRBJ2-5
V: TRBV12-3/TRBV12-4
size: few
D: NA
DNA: TGTGCCAGCAGTTCCGACACCGAAGAGACCCAGTACTTC
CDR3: CASSSDTEETQYF

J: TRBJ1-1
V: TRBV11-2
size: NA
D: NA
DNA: TGTGCCAGCAGCTTGGCCAGTAACACTGAAGCTTTCTTT
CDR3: CASSLASNTEAFF